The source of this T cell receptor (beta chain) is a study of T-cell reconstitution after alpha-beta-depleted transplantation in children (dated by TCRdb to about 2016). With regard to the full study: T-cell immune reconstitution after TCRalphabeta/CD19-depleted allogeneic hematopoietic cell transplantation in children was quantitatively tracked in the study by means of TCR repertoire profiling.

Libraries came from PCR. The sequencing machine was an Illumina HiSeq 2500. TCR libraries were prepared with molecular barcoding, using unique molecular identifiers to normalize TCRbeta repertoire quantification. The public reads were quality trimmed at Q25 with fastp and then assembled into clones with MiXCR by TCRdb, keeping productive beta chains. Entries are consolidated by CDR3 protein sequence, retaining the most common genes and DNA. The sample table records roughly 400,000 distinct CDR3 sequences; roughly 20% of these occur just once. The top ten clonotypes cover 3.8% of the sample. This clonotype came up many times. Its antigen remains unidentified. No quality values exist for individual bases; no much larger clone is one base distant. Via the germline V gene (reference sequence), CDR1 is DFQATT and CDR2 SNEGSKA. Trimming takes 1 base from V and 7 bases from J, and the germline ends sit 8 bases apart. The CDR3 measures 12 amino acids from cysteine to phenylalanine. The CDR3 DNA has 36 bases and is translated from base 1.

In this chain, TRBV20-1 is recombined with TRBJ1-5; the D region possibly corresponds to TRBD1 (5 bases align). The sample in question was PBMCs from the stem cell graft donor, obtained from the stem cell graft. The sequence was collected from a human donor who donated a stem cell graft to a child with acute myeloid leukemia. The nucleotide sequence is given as TGCAGTGCTAGAGGGGGGAGCCAGCCCCAGCATTTT. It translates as CSARGGSQPQHF.